The 18 T cell receptor beta chains in this list originate from one sample, sequenced in a study of blood T cell repertoires in COVID-19. Profiling relied on immunoSEQ multiplex PCR, and the TCRdb table lists in-frame clones only, not all of them. Of some 70,000 clones in the sample, around 80% were seen once. Sequencing was carried out using peripheral blood. These receptors were obtained from a woman aged 45-59 years with acute or convalescent COVID-19.

The chain links TRBV14 to TRBJ2-5; 7 nucleotides match TRBD2. After removal of 4 bases from V and 2 bases from J, the junction contained 4 bases not matched to a gene. CDR1 SGHDN and CDR2 FVKESK come from the germline V gene. The CDR3 runs 14 residues. CDR3: CASSRGLVQETQYF. The DNA of the CDR3 is TGTGCCAGCAGCCGAGGACTAGTGCAAGAGACCCAGTACTTC.

The J gene is TRBJ1-2, the V gene TRBV6-4, with 9 bases lining up with TRBD1. Germline V gene lookup returns CDR1 MRHNA and CDR2 SNTAGT. The CDR3 has 14 residues. Trimming at V came to 2 bases and at J to 6 bases, leaving 4 bases not matched to a gene. CDR3 loop: CASSDGTGPHGYTF. The CDR3 nucleotides read TGTGCCAGCAGTGACGGGACAGGGCCTCATGGCTACACCTTC.

J is TRBJ2-7 and V is TRBV7-2; TRBD2 matches 10 bases. The V gene's germline CDR1 is SGHTA and CDR2 FQGNSA. The CDR3 is 16 amino acids. Losses at the gene ends were 6 bases for V and 1 base for J; bases not matched to a gene: 9. This CDR3 is CASRSLSSGSSYEQYF. CDR3 bases: TGTGCCAGCAGAAGCTTATCTAGCGGGAGTTCCTACGAGCAGTACTTC.

This chain joins TRBV10-3 and TRBJ1-5, with D unresolved. The V and J ends lost 0 bases and 4 bases respectively, with 10 bases between them. The CDR3 runs 15 residues. Germline V gene lookup returns CDR1 ENHRY and CDR2 SYGVKD. The DNA of the CDR3 is TGTGCCATCAGTGAGTCGGTACAGCAGAATCAGCCCCAGCATTTT. It yields the protein CAISESVQQNQPQHF.

This sequence joins TRBV28 and TRBJ1-5; TRBD1 is a possible D gene (5 bases). This CDR3 is 15 amino acids long. The V end lost 5 bases, the J end lost 1 base, and 12 bases lay between the germline ends. CDR1 and CDR2 from the germline V gene are MDHEN and SYDVKM. CDR3 nucleotides: TGTGCCAGCAGTGAGGGGAGGGAAAGCAATCAGCCCCAGCATTTT. The encoded protein is CASSEGRESNQPQHF.

This chain joins TRBV4-2 and TRBJ2-3; 8 bases align to TRBD2. The CDR3 runs 16 residues. The V and J ends lost 4 bases and 2 bases, in that order; junction bases with no gene match: 8. The V gene's germline CDR1 is LGHNA and CDR2 YNFKEQ. DNA for the CDR3: TGTGCCAGCAGCCTGGGAGCGGGAGTCCCCACAGATACGCAGTATTTT. Protein: CASSLGAGVPTDTQYF.

The chain recombines TRBV10-3 with TRBJ1-1; D uncertain. The V gene lost 5 bases and the J gene lost 3 bases, with 4 bases spanning the gap. The CDR3 consists of 11 residues. Looked up from germline, CDR1 is ENHRY and CDR2 is SYGVKD. CDR3: CAISRDTEAFF. The CDR3 nucleotides read TGTGCCATCAGTCGAGACACTGAAGCTTTCTTT.

This chain connects TRBV14 to TRBJ2-3; D is undetermined. There are 15 residues in the CDR3. V lost 3 bases to trimming and J lost 0 bases, with 10 bases between them. Germline lookup yields CDR1 SGHDN and CDR2 FVKESK. The DNA of the CDR3 is TGTGCCAGCAGCCACGGCGGTCCTAGCACAGATACGCAGTATTTT. As protein: CASSHGGPSTDTQYF.

This clone was detected a few times. The gene calls are TRBV5-1 and TRBJ1-1; no clear D. Trimming left V 2 bases short and J 0 bases short, with 8 bases between. The germline CDR1 and CDR2 sequences are SGHRS and YFSETQ. This CDR3 region has 14 residues. Written as DNA, the CDR3 is TGCGCCAGCAGCTTCAAAACACTGAACACTGAAGCTTTCTTT. Translation gives CASSFKTLNTEAFF.

The chain employs TRBV7-3 and TRBJ2-1; unclear D gene. V gave up 2 bases and J gave up 7 bases, with 15 bases separating them. The CDR3 has 15 residues. Germline V lookup: CDR1 SGHTA, CDR2 FQGTGA. CDR3 loop: CASSLGFEKMNEQFF. Written as DNA, the CDR3 is TGTGCCAGCAGCTTAGGTTTCGAGAAGATGAATGAGCAGTTCTTC.

The rearrangement joins TRBV3-1 (or the pseudogene TRBV3-2) to TRBJ1-2, with D maybe TRBD1 (5 bases). From germline, CDR1 is LGHDT and CDR2 YNNKEL (reference sequence). The CDR3 runs to 15 residues. The germline V and J ends were trimmed by 7 bases and 0 bases, with 15 bases remaining between them. The CDR3 bases are TGTGCCAGCAACCCCATGGGGGACTCTAACTATGGCTACACCTTC. Its translation is CASNPMGDSNYGYTF.

V and J are TRBV7-2 and TRBJ2-7, with a possible D match to TRBD2 (6 bases). Trimming cost V 1 base and J 5 bases, with 24 bases left between them. CDR3 length: 18 residues. Germline assignment: CDR1 SGHTA and CDR2 FQGNSA. CDR3 amino acids: CASSLVSMSAGLIHEQYF. The CDR3 DNA is TGTGCCAGCAGCTTAGTATCTATGAGTGCGGGATTAATCCACGAGCAGTACTTC.

The chain is built from TRBV19 and TRBJ2-7; a weak D match, TRBD2 (5 bases). Trimming removed 3 bases at V and 2 bases at J, with 14 bases between. The CDR3 covers 15 residues. Germline V gives CDR1 LNHDA, CDR2 SQIVND (reference sequence). The CDR3 loop is CASSMDGDPPYEQYF. As DNA, the CDR3 is TGTGCCAGTAGTATGGACGGGGATCCCCCCTACGAGCAGTACTTC. Based on the CDR3 plus reference TRBV19 and TRBJ2-7, the full variable domain is DGGITQSPKYLFRKEGQNVTLSCEQNLNHDAMYWYRQDPGQGLRLIYYSQIVNDFQKGDIAEGYSVSREKKESFPLTVTSAQKNPTAFYLCASSMDGDPPYEQYFGPGTRLTVT.

DNA for the CDR3: TGTGCCAGCCGCTCTGGGGCCAACGTCCTGACTTTC. Its protein product is CASRSGANVLTF. This chain uses TRBV28 with TRBJ2-6; D is undetermined. CDR3 length equals 12 residues. Trimming pared 8 bases from V and 0 bases from J, leaving 2 bases between. CDR1 is MDHEN, CDR2 SYDVKM, per germline.

V is TRBV10-3 and J is TRBJ1-2, with 9 bases matching TRBD1. This CDR3 comprises 19 residues. V lost 0 bases, J lost 4 bases, and 15 bases stayed unmatched. CDR1 is ENHRY and CDR2 is SYGVKD in the germline V gene. CDR3 loop: CAISESGSVSGQGFYGYTF. The CDR3 nucleotides read TGTGCCATCAGTGAGTCGGGATCGGTTTCGGGACAGGGCTTCTATGGCTACACCTTC.

The V and J genes are TRBV28 and TRBJ2-7; 8 bases fit TRBD2. The CDR3 is 15 amino acids. CDR1 MDHEN and CDR2 SYDVKM come from the germline V gene. V shed 5 bases and J 3 bases; nucleotides not matched to a gene: 9. In DNA form, the CDR3 reads TGTGCCAGCAGTACCACCGGGACTAGGGGCTACGAGCAGTACTTC. It yields the protein CASSTTGTRGYEQYF.

The chain carries TRBV3-1 (or the pseudogene TRBV3-2) and TRBJ2-6; 8 bases fit TRBD1. After removal of 5 bases from V and 0 bases from J, the junction contained 9 bases not matched to a gene. CDR3 size: 18 residues. Germline CDR1 and CDR2: LGHDT and YNNKEL (reference sequence). CDR3 coding DNA: TGTGCCAGCAGCTTCTCCGGGACAGGAATCTCTGGGGCCAACGTCCTGACTTTC. Its protein product is CASSFSGTGISGANVLTF.

The chain is built from TRBV28 and TRBJ1-3, with unresolved D. The CDR3 is 16 residues long. CDR1 and CDR2 from the germline V gene are MDHEN and SYDVKM. V was trimmed by 1 base and J by 2 bases, leaving 12 bases between them. The chain's CDR3 is CASSLSSRYTGNTIYF. The DNA for the CDR3 is TGTGCCAGCAGTTTATCGTCACGGTATACTGGAAACACCATATATTTT.